The entry that follows covers one T cell receptor beta chain sequence. Its antigen is as yet unknown. This CDR3 spans 13 amino acids. Germline loops: CDR1 SQVTM, CDR2 ANQGSEA. V dropped 5 bases and J dropped 5 bases, with 15 bases sitting between them. The data stem from a study of OX40 agonist ivuxolimab in advanced cancers. Study context: Earlier treatment with anti-PD-1, anti-PD-L1 or anti-CTLA-4 was permitted, and 30% to 40% had received some. General observations from the study: Normalized T-cell clonal expansion was also low in a subset of nonresponders. At 0.1-3.0 mg/kg, partial responders had clonal expansion among the lowest observed.

Here immunoSEQ multiplex PCR was the method, and the copy in TCRdb shows in-frame clones only, minus some. The data show 71,000 or so clones, approximately 90% seen once. The TCR originated in an adult with an advanced solid tumor such as melanoma, head and neck, liver or kidney cancer. The input for sequencing was CD4+ or CD8+ T cells sorted from blood, taken in a trial of the OX40 agonist ivuxolimab. The J gene is TRBJ1-1, the V gene TRBV29-1, with D possibly matching TRBD1 (5 bases). The CDR3 DNA reads TGCAGCGTTTCCTCGGCAGAGGGGACTGAAGCTTTCTTT. It encodes CSVSSAEGTEAFF.